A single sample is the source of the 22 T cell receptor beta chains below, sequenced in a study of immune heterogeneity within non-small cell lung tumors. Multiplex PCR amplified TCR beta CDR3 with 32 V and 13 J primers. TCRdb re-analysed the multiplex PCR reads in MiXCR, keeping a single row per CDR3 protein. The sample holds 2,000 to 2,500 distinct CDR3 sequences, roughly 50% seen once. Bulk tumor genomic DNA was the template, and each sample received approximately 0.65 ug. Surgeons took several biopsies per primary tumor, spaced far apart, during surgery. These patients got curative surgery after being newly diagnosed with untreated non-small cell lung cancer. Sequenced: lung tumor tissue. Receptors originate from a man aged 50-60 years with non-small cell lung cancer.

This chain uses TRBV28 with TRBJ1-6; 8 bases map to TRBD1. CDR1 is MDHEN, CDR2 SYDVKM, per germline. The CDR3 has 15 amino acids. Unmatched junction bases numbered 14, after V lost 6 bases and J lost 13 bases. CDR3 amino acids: CASSLLDRAGRPLHF. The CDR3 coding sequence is TGTGCCAGCAGCCTACTGGACAGGGCCGGCCGTCCCCTCCACTTT.

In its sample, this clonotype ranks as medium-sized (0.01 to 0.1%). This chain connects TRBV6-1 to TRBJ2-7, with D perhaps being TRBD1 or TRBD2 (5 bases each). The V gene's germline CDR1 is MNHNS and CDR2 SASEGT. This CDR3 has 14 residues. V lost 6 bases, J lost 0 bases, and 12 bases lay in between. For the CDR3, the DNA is TGTGCCAGCAGCCGGGACGTATTCTCCTACGAGCAGTACTTC. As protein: CASSRDVFSYEQYF.

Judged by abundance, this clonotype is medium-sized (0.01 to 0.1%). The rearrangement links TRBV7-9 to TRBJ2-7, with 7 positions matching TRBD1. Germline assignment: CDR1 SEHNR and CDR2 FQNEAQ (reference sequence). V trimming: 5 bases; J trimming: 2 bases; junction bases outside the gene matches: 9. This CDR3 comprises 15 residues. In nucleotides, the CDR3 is TGTGCCAGCAGCCCGCGGACAGGCAATACCTACGAGCAGTACTTC. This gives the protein CASSPRTGNTYEQYF.

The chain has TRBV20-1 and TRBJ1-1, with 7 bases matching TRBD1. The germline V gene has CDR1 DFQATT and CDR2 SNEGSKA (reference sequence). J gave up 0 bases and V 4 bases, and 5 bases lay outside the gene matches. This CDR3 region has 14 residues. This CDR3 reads CSAKKGAVNTEAFF. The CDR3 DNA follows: TGCAGTGCTAAGAAGGGGGCGGTGAACACTGAAGCTTTCTTT.

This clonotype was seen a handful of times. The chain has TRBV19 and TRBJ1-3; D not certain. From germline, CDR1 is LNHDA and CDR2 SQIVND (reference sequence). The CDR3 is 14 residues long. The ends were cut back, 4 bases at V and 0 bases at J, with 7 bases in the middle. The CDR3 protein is CASSSWGSGNTIYF. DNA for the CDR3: TGTGCCAGTAGTAGTTGGGGCTCTGGAAACACCATATATTTT.

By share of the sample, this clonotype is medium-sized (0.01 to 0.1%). CDR3 bases: TGTGCCAGCAGAACCCTCGGCAGGCTCAATCAGCCCCAGCATTTT. Its translation is CASRTLGRLNQPQHF. The gene calls are TRBV6-1 and TRBJ1-5; no firm D call. V dropped 6 bases and J dropped 3 bases, with 15 bases sitting between them. Germline CDR1 reads MNHNS; CDR2 reads SASEGT. The CDR3 is made up of 15 amino acids.

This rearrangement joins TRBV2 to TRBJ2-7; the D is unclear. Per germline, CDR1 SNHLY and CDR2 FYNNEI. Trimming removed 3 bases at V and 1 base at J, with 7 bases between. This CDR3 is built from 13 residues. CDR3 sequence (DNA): TGTGCCAGCAGTGATGTAGGGTCCTACGAGCAGTACTTC. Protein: CASSDVGSYEQYF.

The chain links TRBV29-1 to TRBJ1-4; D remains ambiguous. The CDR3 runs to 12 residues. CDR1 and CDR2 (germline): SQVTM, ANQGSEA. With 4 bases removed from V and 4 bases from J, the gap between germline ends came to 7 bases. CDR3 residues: CSVGAINEKLFF. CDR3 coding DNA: TGCAGCGTTGGGGCCATTAATGAAAAACTGTTTTTT.

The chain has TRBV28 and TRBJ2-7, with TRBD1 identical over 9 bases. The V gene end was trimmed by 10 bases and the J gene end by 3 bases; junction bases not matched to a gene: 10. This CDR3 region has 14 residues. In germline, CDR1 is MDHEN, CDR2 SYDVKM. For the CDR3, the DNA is TGTGCCAACAGGTCCGGGACAGGGCACTACGAGCAGTACTTC. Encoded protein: CANRSGTGHYEQYF.

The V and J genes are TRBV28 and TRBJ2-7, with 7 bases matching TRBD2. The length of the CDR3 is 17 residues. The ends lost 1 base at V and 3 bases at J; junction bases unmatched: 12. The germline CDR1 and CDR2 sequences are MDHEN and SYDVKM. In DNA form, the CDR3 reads TGTGCCAGCAGTTTATCTTATCGGGCGGGGGTAAGCTACGAGCAGTACTTC. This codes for CASSLSYRAGVSYEQYF.

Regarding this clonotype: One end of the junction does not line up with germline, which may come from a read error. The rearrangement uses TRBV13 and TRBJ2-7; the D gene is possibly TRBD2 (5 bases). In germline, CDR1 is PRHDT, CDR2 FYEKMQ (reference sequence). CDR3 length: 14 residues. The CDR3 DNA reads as TGTGCCAGCAACTTACGGGATAACTTGGACGAGCAGTACTTC. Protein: CASNLRDNLDEQYF.

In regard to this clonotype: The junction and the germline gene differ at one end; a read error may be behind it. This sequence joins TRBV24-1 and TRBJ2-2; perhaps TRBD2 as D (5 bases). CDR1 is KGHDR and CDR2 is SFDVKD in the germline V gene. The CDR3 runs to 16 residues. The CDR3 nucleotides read TGTGCCACCAGTGATTTGGGGGAGACGAACACCGGGGAGCCGTTTTTT. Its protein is CATSDLGETNTGEPFF.

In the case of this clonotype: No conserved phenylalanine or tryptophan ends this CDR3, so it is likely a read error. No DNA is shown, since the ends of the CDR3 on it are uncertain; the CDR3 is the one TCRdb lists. CDR3 sequence reads: CASSWDRVFEQYFGP. The chain couples TRBV12-3 or TRBV12-4 to TRBJ2-3; the D call in the table, TRBD1, was not verified against the DNA. Inclusive of both ends, the CDR3 amounts to 15 amino acids.

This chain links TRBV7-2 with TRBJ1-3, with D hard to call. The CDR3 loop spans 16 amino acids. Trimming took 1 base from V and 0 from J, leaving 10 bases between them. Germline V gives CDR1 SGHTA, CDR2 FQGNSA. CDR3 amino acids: CASSLGAGRSGNTIYF. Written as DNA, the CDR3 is TGTGCCAGCAGCTTAGGCGCCGGACGCTCTGGAAACACCATATATTTT.

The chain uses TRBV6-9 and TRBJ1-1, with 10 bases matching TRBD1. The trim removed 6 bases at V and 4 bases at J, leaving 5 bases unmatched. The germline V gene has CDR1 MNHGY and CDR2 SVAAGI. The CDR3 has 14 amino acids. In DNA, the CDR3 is TGTGCCAGCAGAGACGGGGACAGGGGCACTGAAGCTTTCTTT. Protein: CASRDGDRGTEAFF.

The CDR3 sequence: CASRPGQGGTGELFF. The CDR3 DNA sequence: TGTGCCAGCAGGCCGGGACAGGGAGGGACCGGGGAGCTGTTTTTT. The rearrangement links TRBV7-9 to TRBJ2-2; TRBD1 matches 9 bases. CDR3 length: 15 residues. After removal of 6 bases from V and 5 bases from J, the junction contained 7 bases not matched to a gene. The germline V gene has CDR1 SEHNR and CDR2 FQNEAQ (reference sequence).

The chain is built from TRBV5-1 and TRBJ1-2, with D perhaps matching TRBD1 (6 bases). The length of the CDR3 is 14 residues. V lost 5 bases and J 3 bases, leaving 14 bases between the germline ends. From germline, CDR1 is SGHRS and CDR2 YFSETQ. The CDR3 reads CASSLGAGDYGYTF. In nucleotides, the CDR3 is TGCGCCAGCAGTTTAGGCGCAGGGGACTATGGCTACACCTTC.

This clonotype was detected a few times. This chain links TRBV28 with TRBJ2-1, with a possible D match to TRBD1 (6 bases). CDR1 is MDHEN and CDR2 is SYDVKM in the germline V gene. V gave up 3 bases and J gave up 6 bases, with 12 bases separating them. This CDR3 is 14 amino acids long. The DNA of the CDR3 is TGTGCCAGCAGTTTGTCACAGGGTTTCAATGAGCAGTTCTTC. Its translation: CASSLSQGFNEQFF.

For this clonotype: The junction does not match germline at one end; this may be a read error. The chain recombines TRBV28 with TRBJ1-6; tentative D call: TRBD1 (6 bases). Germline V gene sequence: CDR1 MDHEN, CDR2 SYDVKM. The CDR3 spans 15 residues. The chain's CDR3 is CASSPLVVDSSTLHF. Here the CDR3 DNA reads TGTGCCAGCAGTCCCCTGGTAGTGGACAGTTCAACCCTCCACTTT.

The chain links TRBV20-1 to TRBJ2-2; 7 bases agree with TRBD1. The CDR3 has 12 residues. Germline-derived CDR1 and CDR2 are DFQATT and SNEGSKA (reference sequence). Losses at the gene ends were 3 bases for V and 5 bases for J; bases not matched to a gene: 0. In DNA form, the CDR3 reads TGCAGTGCTAGGGGACAGACCGGGGAGCTGTTTTTT. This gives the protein CSARGQTGELFF.

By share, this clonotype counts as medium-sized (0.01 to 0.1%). CDR3 nucleotides: TGTGCCAGCAGTTTATCGACAAGCTACGAGCAGTACTTC. Protein: CASSLSTSYEQYF. The chain combines TRBV27 with TRBJ2-7; D gene ambiguous. CDR1 and CDR2 (germline): MNHEY, SMNVEV (reference sequence). The CDR3 contains 13 residues. Trimming cost V 0 bases and J 3 bases, with 6 bases left between them.

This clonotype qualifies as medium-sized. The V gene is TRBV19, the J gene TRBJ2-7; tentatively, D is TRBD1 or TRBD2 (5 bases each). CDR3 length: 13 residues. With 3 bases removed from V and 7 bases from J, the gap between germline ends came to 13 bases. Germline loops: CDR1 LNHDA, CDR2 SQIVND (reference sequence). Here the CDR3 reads CASSMGTSGEQYF. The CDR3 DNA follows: TGTGCCAGTAGTATGGGGACGTCGGGTGAGCAGTACTTC.